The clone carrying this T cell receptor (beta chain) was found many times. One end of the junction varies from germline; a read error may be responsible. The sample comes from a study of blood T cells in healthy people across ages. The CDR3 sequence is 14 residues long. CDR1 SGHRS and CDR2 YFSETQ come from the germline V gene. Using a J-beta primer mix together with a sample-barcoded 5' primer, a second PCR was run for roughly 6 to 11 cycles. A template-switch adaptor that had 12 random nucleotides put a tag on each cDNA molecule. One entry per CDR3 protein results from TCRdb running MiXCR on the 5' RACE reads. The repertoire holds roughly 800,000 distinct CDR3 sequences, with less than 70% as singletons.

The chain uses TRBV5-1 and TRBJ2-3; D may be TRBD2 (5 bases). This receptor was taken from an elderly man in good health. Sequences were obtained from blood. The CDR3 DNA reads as TGTGCCAGCAGCTTAGAGGGAAGCACAGATACGCAGTATTTT. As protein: CASSLEGSTDTQYF.